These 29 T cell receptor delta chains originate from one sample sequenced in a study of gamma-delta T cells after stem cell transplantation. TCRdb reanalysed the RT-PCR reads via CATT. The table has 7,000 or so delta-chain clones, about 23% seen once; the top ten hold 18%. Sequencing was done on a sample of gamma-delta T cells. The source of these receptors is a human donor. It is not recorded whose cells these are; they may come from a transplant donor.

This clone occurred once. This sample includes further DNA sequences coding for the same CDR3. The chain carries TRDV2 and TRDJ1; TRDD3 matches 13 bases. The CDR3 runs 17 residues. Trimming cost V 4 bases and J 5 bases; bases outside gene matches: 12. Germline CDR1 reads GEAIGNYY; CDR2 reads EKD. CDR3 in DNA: TGTGCCTGTGAAACTTTACTGGGGGATACGCCGATTGATAAACTCATCTTT. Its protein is CACETLLGDTPIDKLIF.

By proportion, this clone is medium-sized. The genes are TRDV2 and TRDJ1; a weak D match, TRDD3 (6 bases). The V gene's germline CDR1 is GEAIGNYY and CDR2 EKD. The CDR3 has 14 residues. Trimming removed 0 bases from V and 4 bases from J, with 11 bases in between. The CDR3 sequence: CACDTLGAHDKLIF. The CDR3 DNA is TGTGCCTGTGACACCTTGGGGGCCCACGATAAACTCATCTTT.

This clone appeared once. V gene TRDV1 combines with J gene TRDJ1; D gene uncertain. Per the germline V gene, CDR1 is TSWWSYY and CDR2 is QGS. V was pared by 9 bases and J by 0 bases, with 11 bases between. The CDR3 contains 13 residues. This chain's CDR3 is CALTLLYTDKLIF. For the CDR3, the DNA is TGTGCTCTGACTCTCCTCTACACCGATAAACTCATCTTT.

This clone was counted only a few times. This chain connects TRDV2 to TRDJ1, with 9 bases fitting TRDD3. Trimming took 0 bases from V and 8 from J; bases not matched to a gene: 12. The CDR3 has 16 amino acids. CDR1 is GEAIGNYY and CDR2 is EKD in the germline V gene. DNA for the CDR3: TGTGCCTGTGACACCGTAGGGGCTGGGGGATTTGAGAAACTCATCTTT. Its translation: CACDTVGAGGFEKLIF.

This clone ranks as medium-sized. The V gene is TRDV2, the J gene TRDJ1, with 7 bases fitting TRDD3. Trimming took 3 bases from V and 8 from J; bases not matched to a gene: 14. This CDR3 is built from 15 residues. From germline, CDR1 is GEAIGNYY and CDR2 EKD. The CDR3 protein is CACDPLGAPKQKLIF. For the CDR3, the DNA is TGTGCCTGTGACCCTCTGGGGGCCCCAAAGCAAAAACTCATCTTT.

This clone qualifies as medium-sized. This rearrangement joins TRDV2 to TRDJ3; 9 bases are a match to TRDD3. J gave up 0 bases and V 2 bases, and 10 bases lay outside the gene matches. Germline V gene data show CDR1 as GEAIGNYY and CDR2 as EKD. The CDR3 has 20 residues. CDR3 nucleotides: TGTGCCTGTGACAGTACTGATACTGGGGGACGCTCCTGGGACACCCGACAGATGTTTTTC. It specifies CACDSTDTGGRSWDTRQMFF.

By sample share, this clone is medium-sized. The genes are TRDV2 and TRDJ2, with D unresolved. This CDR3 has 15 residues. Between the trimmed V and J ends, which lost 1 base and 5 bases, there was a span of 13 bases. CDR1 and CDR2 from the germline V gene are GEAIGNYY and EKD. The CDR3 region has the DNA TGTGCCTGTGACACTCTCGCGGGCGATACAGCACAACTCTTCTTT. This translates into CACDTLAGDTAQLFF.

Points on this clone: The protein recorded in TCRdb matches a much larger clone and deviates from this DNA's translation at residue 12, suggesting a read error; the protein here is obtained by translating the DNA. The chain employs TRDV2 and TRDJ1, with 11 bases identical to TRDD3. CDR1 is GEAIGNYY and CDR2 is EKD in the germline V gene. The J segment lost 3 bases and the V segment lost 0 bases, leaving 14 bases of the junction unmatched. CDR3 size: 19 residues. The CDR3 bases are TGTGCCTGTGACACCCTATCCTACTGGGGGATATGCCCTGCCGATAAACTCATCTTT. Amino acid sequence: CACDTLSYWGICPADKLIF.

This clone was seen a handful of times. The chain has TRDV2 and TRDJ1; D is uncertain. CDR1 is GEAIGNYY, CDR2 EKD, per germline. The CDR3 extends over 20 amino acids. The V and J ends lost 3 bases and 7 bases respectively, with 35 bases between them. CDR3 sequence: CACDPIRAGMAAPPSGKLIF. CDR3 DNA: TGTGCCTGTGACCCCATAAGGGCGGGTATGGCGGCTCCACCGTCGGGTAAACTCATCTTT.

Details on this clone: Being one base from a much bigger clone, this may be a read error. The CDR3, as DNA: TGTGCTCTTGGGGAAGGTACTAGCCTTACCTTGACAGCACAACTCTTCTTT. Translating it yields CALGEGTSLTLTAQLFF. This chain links TRDV1 with TRDJ2; D not resolved. Germline loops: CDR1 TSWWSYY, CDR2 QGS. V lost 2 bases and J 2 bases, leaving 15 bases between the germline ends. The CDR3 is made up of 17 amino acids.

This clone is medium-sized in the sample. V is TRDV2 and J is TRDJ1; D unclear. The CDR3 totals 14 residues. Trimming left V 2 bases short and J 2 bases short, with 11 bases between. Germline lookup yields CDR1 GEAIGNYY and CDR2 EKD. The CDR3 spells CACDSVLRTDKLIF. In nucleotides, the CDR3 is TGTGCCTGTGACAGTGTACTGAGGACCGATAAACTCATCTTT.

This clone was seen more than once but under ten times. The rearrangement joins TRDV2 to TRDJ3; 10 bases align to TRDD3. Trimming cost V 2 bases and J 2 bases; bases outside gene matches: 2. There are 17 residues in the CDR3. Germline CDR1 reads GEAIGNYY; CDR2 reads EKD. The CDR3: CACDKLGDTWDTRQMFF. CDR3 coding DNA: TGTGCCTGTGACAAGCTGGGGGATACCTGGGACACCCGACAGATGTTTTTC.

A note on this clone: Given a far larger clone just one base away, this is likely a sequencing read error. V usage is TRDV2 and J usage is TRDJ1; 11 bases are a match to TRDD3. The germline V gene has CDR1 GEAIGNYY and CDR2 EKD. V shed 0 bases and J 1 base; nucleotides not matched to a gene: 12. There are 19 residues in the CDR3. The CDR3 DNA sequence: TGTGCCTGTGACACCGCTGGGGGATACCGGGGGAAGGGCACCGATAAACTCATCTTT. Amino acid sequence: CACDTAGGYRGKGTDKLIF.

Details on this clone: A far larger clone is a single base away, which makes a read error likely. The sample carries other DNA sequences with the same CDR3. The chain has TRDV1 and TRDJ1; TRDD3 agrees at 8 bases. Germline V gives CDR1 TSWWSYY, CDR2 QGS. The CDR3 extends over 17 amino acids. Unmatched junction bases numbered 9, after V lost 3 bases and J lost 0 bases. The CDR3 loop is CALGEGVGDRDTDKLIF. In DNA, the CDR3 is TGTGCTCTTGGGGAGGGAGTGGGGGATCGGGACACCGATAAACTCATCTTT.

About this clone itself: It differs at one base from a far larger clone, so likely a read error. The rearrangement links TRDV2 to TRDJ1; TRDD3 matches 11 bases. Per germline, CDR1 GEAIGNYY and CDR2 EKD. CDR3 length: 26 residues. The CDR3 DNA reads TGTGCCTGTGGCACCGTTTCGTTACTGGGGGATAGCAAGGGGGGCCCCGAGGCACCACCCGGCGATAAACTCATCTTT. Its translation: CACGTVSLLGDSKGGPEAPPGDKLIF.

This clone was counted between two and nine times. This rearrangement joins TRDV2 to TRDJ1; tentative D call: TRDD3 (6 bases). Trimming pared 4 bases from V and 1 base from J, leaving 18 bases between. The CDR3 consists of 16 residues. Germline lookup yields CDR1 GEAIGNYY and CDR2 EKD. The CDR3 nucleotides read TGTGCCTGTGATATTTTACTGGGCACTTCCACCGATAAACTCATCTTT. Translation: CACDILLGTSTDKLIF.

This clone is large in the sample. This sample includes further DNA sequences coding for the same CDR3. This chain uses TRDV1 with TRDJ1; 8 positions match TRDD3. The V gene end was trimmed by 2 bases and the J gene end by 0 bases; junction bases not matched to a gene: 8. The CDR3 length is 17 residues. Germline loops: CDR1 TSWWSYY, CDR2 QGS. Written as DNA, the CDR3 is TGTGCTCTTGGGGAAGGAGTGGGGGATCGGGACACCGATAAACTCATCTTT. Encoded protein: CALGEGVGDRDTDKLIF.

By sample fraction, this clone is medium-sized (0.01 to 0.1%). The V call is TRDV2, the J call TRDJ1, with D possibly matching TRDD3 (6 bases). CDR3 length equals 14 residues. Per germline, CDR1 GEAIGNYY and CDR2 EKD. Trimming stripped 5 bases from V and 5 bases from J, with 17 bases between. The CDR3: CACANLRLGDKLIF. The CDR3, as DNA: TGTGCCTGTGCCAACCTACGTCTGGGGGATAAACTCATCTTT.

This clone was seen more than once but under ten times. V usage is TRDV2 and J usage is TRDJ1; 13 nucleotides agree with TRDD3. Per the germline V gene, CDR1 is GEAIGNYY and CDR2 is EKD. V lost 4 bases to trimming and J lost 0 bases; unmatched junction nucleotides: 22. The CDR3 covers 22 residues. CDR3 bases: TGTGCCTGTGATAGCCTACTGGGGGATACGCAAGGAGGGGTTAGGGACACCGATAAACTCATCTTT. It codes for CACDSLLGDTQGGVRDTDKLIF.

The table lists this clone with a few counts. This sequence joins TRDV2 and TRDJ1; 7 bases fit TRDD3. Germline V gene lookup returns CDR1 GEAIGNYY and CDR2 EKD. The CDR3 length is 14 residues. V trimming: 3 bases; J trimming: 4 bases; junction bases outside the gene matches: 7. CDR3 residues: CACDPLGASDKLIF. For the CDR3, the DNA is TGTGCCTGTGACCCCCTGGGGGCTAGCGATAAACTCATCTTT.

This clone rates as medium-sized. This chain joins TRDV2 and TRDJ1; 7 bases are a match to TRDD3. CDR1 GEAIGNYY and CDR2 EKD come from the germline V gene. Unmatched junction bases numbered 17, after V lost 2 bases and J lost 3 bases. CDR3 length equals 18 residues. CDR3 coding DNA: TGTGCCTGTGACAGAATCCTCCCTACTGGGGAGAAGTCCGATAAACTCATCTTT. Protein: CACDRILPTGEKSDKLIF.

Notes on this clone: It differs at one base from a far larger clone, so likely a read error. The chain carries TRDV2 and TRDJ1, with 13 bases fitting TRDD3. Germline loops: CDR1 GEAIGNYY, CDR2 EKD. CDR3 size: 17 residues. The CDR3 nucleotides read TGTGCCTGTGGCACCTTACTGGGGGATACGCGTACCGATAAACTCATCTTT. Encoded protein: CACGTLLGDTRTDKLIF.

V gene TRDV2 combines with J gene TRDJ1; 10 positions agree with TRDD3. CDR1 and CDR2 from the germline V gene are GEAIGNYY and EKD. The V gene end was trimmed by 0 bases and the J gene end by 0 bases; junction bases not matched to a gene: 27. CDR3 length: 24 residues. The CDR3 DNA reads TGTGCCTGTGACACCGTTTCGTCCGAGAGACTGGGGGATCTTCCTTCCCACCACACCGATAAACTCATCTTT. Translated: CACDTVSSERLGDLPSHHTDKLIF.

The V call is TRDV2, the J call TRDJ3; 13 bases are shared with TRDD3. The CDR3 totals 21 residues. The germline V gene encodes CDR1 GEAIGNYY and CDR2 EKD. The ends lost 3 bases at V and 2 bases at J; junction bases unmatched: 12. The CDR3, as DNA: TGTGCCTGTGACGCCGTACTGGGGGATACGCTTCTCGCCTGGGACACCCGACAGATGTTTTTC. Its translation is CACDAVLGDTLLAWDTRQMFF.

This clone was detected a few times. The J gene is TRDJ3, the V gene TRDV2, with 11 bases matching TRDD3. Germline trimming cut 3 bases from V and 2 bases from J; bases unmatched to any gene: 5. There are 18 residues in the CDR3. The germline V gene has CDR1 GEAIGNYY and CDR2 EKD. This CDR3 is CACDSVLGDTWDTRQMFF. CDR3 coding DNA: TGTGCCTGTGACTCTGTACTGGGGGATACCTGGGACACCCGACAGATGTTTTTC.

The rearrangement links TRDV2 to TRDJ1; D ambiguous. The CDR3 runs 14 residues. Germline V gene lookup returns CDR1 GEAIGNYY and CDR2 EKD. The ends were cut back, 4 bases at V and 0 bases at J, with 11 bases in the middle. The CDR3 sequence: CACESMRYTDKLIF. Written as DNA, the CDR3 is TGTGCCTGTGAATCAATGAGGTACACCGATAAACTCATCTTT.

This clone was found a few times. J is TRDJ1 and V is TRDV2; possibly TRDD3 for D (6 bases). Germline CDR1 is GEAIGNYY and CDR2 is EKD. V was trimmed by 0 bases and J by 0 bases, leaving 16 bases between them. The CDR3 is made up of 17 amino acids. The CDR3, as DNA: TGTGCCTGTGACACCGTTGGCGGGGGAACAAACACCGATAAACTCATCTTT. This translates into CACDTVGGGTNTDKLIF.

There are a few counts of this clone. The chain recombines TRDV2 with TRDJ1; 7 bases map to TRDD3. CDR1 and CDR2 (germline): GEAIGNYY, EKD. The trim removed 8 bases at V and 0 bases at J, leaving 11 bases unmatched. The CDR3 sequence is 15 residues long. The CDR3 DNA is TGTGCCTTGAATCCGCTGGGGGGAAACACCGATAAACTCATCTTT. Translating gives CALNPLGGNTDKLIF.

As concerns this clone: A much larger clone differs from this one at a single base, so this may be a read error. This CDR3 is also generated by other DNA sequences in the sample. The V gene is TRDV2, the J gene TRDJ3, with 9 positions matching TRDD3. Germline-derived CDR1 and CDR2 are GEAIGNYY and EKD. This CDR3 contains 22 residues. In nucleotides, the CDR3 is TGTGCCTGTGACACCGCTTTTCGTACTGGGGGACAAAGCTCCTGGGACACCCGGCAGATGTTTTTC. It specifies CACDTAFRTGGQSSWDTRQMFF.